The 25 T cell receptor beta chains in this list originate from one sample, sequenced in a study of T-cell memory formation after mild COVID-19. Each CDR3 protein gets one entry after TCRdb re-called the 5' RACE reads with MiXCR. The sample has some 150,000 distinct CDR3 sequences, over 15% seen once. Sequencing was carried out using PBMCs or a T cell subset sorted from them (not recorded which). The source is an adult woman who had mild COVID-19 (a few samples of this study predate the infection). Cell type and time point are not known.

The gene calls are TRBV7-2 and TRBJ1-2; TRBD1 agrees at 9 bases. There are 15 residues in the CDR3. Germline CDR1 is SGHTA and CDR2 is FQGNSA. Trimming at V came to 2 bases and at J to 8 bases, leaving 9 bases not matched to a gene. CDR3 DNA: TGTGCCAGCAGCTTATTTGACCCGGGACAGGGAGGCTACACCTTC. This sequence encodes CASSLFDPGQGGYTF.

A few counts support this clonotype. The CDR3 reads CASSFDRREAEAFF. Written as DNA, the CDR3 is TGTGCCAGCAGCTTCGACAGGAGGGAAGCTGAAGCTTTCTTT. The V and J genes are TRBV11-3 and TRBJ1-1, with D possibly TRBD1 on 6 matching bases. The ends were cut back, 3 bases at V and 6 bases at J, with 14 bases in the middle. This CDR3 has 14 residues. The germline CDR1 and CDR2 sequences are SGHNT and YENEEA. Looking up the rest from reference TRBV11-3 and TRBJ1-1 gives the full variable domain: EAGVVQSPRYKIIEKKQPVAFWCNPISGHNTLYWYLQNLGQGPELLIRYENEEAVDDSQLPKDRFSAERLKGVDSTLKIQPAELGDSAVYLCASSFDRREAEAFFGQGTRLTVV.

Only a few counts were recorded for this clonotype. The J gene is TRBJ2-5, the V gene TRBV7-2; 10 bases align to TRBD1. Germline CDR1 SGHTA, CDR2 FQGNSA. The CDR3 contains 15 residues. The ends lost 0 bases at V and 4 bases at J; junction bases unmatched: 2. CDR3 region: CASSLARTGGETQYF. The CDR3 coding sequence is TGTGCCAGCAGCTTAGCGAGGACAGGGGGAGAGACCCAGTACTTC.

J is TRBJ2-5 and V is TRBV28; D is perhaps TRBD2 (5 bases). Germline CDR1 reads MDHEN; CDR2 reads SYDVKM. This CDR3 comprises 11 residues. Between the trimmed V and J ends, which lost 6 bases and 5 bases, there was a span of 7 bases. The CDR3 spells CASRRGETQYF. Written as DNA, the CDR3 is TGTGCCAGCAGACGAGGGGAGACCCAGTACTTC.

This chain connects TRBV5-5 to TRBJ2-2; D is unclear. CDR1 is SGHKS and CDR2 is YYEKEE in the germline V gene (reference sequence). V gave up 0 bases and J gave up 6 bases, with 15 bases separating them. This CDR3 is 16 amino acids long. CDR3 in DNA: TGTGCCAGCAGCTTGGCATATTGGGATCAGGCCGGGGAGCTGTTTTTT. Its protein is CASSLAYWDQAGELFF.

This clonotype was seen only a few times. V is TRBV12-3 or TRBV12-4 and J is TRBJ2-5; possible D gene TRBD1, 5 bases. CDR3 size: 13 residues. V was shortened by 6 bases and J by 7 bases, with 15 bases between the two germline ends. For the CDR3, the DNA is TGTGCCAGCAGCCTCGGCGGTGGGGCGACCCAGTACTTC. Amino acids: CASSLGGGATQYF.

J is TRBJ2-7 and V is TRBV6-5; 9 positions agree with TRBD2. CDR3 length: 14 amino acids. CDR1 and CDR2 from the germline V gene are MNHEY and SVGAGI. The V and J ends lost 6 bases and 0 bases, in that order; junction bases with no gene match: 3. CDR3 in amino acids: CASSAGLASYEQYF. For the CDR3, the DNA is TGTGCCAGCAGCGCGGGACTAGCCTCCTACGAGCAGTACTTC.

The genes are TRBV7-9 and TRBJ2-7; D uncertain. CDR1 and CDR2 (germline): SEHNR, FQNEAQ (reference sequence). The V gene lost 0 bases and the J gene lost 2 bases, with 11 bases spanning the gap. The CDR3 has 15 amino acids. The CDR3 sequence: CASSLAGTATYEQYF. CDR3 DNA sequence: TGTGCCAGCAGCTTAGCGGGTACGGCTACCTACGAGCAGTACTTC. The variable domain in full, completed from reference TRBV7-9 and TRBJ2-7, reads DTGVSQNPRHKITKRGQNVTFRCDPISEHNRLYWYRQTLGQGPEFLTYFQNEAQLEKSRLLSDRFSAERPKGSFSTLEIQRTEQGDSAMYLCASSLAGTATYEQYFGPGTRLTVT.

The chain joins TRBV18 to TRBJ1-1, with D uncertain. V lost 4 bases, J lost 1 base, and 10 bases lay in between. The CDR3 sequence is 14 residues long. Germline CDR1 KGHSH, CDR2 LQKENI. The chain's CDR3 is CASSHNGENTEAFF. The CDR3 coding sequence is TGTGCCAGCTCACACAACGGAGAGAACACTGAAGCTTTCTTT.

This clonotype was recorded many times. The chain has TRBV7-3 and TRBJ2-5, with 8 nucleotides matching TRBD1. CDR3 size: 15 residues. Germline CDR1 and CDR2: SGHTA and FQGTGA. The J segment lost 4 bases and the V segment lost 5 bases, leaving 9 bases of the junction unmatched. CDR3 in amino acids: CASSIQGGRGETQYF. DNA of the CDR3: TGTGCCAGCAGCATACAGGGGGGTCGCGGAGAGACCCAGTACTTC.

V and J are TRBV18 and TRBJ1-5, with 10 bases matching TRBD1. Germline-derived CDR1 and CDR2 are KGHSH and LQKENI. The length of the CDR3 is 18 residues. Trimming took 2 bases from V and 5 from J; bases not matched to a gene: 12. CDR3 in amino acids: CASSPSRDRGLVDQPQHF. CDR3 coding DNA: TGTGCCAGCTCACCATCCCGGGACAGGGGTCTGGTGGATCAGCCCCAGCATTTT.

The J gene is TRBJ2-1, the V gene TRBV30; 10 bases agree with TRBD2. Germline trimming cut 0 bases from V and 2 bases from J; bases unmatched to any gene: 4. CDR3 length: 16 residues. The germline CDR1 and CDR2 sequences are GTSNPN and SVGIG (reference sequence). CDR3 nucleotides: TGTGCCTGGAGTGTAGTAGGACTAGCGGCCTACAATGAGCAGTTCTTC. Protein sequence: CAWSVVGLAAYNEQFF.

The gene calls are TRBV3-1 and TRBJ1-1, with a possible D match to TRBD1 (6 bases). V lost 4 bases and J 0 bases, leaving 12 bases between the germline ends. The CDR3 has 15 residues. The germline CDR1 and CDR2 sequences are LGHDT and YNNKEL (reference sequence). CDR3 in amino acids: CASSPWTVMNTEAFF. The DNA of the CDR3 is TGTGCCAGCAGCCCGTGGACAGTTATGAACACTGAAGCTTTCTTT.

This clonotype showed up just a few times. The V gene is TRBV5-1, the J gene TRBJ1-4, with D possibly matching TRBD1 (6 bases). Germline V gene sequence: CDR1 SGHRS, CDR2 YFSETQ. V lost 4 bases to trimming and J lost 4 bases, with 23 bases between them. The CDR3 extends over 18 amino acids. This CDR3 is CASSGETGPLHHNEKLFF. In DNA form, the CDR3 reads TGCGCCAGCAGCGGAGAGACAGGCCCCCTTCACCATAATGAAAAACTGTTTTTT.

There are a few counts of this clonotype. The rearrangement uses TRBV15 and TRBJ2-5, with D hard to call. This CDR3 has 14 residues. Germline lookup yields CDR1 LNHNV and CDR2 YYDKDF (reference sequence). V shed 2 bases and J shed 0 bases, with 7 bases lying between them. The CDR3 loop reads CATSRNTDQETQYF. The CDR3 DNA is TGTGCCACCAGCAGAAACACAGACCAAGAGACCCAGTACTTC.

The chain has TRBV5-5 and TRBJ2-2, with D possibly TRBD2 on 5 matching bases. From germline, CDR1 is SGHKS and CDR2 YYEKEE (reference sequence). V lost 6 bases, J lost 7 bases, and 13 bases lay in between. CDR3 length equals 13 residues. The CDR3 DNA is TGTGCCAGCAACCCGTCGGGGTACGGGGAGCTGTTTTTT. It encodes CASNPSGYGELFF.

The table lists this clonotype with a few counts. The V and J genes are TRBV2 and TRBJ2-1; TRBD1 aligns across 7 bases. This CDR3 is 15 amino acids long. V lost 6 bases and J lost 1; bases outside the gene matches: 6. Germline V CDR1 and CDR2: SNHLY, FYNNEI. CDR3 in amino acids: CASSDRVWSYNEQFF. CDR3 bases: TGTGCCAGCAGCGACAGGGTTTGGTCCTACAATGAGCAGTTCTTC.

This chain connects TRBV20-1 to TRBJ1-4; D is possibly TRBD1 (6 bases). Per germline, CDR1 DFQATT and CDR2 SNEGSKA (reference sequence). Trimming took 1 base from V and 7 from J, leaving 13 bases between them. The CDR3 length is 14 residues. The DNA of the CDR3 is TGCAGTGCTAGAGTAGCAGGGGTGCGTGAAAAACTGTTTTTT. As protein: CSARVAGVREKLFF.

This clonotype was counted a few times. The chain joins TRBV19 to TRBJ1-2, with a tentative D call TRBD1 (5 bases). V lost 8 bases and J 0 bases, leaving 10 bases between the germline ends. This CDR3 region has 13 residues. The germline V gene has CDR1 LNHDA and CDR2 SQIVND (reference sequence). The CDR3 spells CASRLTANYGYTF. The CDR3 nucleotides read TGTGCCAGTCGGTTGACAGCTAACTATGGCTACACCTTC.

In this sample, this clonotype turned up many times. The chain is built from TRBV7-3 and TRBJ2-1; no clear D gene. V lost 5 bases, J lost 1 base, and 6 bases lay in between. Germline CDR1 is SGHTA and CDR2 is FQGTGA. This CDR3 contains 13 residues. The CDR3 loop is CASSPGSYNEQFF. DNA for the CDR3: TGTGCCAGCAGCCCCGGGTCCTACAATGAGCAGTTCTTC.

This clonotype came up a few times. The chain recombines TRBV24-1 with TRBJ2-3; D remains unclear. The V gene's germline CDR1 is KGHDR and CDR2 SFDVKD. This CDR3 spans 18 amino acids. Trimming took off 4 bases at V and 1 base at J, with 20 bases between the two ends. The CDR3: CATSEESRVKWGTDTQYF. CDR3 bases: TGTGCCACCAGTGAAGAATCAAGGGTCAAGTGGGGCACAGATACGCAGTATTTT.

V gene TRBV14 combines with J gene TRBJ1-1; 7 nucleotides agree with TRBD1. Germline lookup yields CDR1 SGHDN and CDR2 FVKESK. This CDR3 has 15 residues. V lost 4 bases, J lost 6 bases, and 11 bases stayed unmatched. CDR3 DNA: TGTGCCAGCAGCCGGCAGGGGGGCATCCCACCTGAAGCTTTCTTT. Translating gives CASSRQGGIPPEAFF.

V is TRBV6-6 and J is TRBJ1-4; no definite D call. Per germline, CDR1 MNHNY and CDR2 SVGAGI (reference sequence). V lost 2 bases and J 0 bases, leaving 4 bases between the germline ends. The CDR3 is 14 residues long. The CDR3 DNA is TGTGCCAGCAGTTACCTAGCAACTAATGAAAAACTGTTTTTT. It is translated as CASSYLATNEKLFF.

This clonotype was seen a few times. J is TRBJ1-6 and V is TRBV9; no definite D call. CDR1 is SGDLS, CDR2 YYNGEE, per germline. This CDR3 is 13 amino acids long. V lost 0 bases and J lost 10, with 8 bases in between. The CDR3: CASSVEVRSPLHF. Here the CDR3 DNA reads TGTGCCAGCAGCGTAGAGGTGCGATCACCCCTCCACTTT.

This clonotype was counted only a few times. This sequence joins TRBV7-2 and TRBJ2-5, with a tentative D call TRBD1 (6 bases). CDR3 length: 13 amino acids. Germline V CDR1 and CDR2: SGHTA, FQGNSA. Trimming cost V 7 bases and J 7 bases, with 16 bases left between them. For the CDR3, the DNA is TGTGCCAGCACCTTTGGGGGCGCATTGACCCAGTACTTC. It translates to CASTFGGALTQYF. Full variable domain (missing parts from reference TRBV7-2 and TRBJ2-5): GAGVSQSPSNKVTEKGKDVELRCDPISGHTALYWYRQSLGQGLEFLIYFQGNSAPDKSGLPSDRFSAERTGGSVSTLTIQRTQQEDSAVYLCASTFGGALTQYFGPGTRLLVL.